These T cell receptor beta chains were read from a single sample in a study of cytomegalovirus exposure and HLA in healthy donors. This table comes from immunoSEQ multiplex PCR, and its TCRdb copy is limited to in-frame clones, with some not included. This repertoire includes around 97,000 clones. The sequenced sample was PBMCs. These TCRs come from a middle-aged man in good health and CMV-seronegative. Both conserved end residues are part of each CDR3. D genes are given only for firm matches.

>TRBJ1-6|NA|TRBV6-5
CASSYSADHGSPLHF
TGTGCCAGCAGTTACTCAGCGGATCACGGTTCACCCCTCCACTTT
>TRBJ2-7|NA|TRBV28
CASSPTGLGSYEQYF
TGTGCCAGCAGTCCCACAGGGTTGGGCTCCTACGAGCAGTACTTC
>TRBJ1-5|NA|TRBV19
CASVQGGYQPQHF
TGTGCCAGTGTACAGGGAGGGTATCAGCCCCAGCATTTT
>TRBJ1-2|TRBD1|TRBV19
CASSRDRWGSNYGYTF
TGTGCCAGTAGTCGGGACAGATGGGGTTCTAACTATGGCTACACCTTC
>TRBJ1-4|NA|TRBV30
CAWRVRGREKLFF
TGTGCCTGGAGAGTTAGGGGTCGGGAAAAACTGTTTTTT
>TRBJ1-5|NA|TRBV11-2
CASSPSGQPQHF
TGTGCCAGCAGCCCCTCGGGTCAGCCCCAGCATTTT
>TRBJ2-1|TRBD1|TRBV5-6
CASSLGQGPNEQFF
TGTGCCAGCAGCTTGGGACAGGGCCCCAATGAGCAGTTCTTC
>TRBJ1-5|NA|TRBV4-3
CASSQDWRDNQPQHF
TGCGCCAGCAGCCAAGATTGGAGGGATAATCAGCCCCAGCATTTT
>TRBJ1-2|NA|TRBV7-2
CASSLDRGGHYGYTF
TGTGCCAGCAGCTTAGATCGGGGGGGGCATTATGGCTACACCTTC
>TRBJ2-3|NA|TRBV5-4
CASSLDFGGTDTQYF
TGTGCCAGCAGCCTCGATTTCGGGGGCACAGATACGCAGTATTTT
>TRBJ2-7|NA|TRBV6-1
CASSADRMSYEQYF
TGTGCCAGCAGTGCAGACAGGATGAGCTACGAGCAGTACTTC
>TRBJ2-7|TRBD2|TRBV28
CASSLGGTTAYEQYF
TGTGCCAGCAGTCTAGGCGGGACTACGGCCTACGAGCAGTACTTC
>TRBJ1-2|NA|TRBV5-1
CASSLWGGNDGYTF
TGCGCCAGCAGCTTGTGGGGAGGTAACGATGGCTACACCTTC
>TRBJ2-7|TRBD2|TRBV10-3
CAISEGTSGTYEQYF
TGTGCCATCAGTGAGGGGACTAGCGGGACCTACGAGCAGTACTTC
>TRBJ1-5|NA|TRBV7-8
CASSLRSIQSNQPQHF
TGTGCCAGCAGCTTAAGGTCTATACAGAGCAATCAGCCCCAGCATTTT
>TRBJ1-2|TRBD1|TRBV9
CASSPGQGTANYGYTF
TGTGCCAGCAGCCCGGGACAGGGGACCGCTAACTATGGCTACACCTTC
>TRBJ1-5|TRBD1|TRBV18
CASSPPGTGPNQPQHF
TGTGCCAGCTCACCACCTGGGACAGGGCCGAATCAGCCCCAGCATTTT
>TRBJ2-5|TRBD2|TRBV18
CASSPLAGVQETQYF
TGTGCCAGCTCACCGCTAGCGGGGGTCCAAGAGACCCAGTACTTC
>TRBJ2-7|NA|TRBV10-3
CAIRAGDSTYEQYF
TGTGCCATCAGGGCCGGCGACAGTACCTACGAGCAGTACTTC
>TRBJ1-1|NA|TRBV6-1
CASRSGFGATEAFF
TGTGCCAGCAGATCAGGCTTTGGGGCCACTGAAGCTTTCTTT
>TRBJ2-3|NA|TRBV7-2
CASSLSLRASTDTQYF
TGTGCCAGCAGCTTATCCTTGCGAGCTAGCACAGATACGCAGTATTTT
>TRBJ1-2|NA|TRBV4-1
CASSQVLANNYGYTF
TGCGCCAGCAGCCAAGTATTGGCAAATAACTATGGCTACACCTTC
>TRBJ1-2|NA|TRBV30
CAWSVVVGGLGGYTF
TGTGCCTGGAGTGTGGTGGTGGGCGGGCTGGGCGGCTACACCTTC
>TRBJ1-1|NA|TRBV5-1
CASSLVTAMNTEAFF
TGCGCCAGCAGCTTGGTGACAGCCATGAACACTGAAGCTTTCTTT